Listed below are T cell receptor beta chains from one sample, sequenced in a study of CD4 T cells in relation to SARS-CoV-2 and coronaviruses. What these receptors recognize is not known. Using immunoSEQ multiplex PCR, the repertoire was profiled, and TCRdb retains in-frame clones only, with some absent. The data contain around 32,000 clones, approximately 80% of them singletons. The sequencing input was CD4+ T cells from PBMCs, cultured in vitro. These receptors all come from a human donor in good health. Each CDR3 is given with its conserved first and last residue. D genes are given only for firm matches. The size entry is marked missing in some rows and otherwise reads once, few, many or a size class.

v_call	j_call	clone_size	d_call	cdr3_nt	cdr3_aa
TRBV6-5	TRBJ1-3	.	.	TGTGCCAGCAGTTACGGACAAGACGGAAACACCATATATTTT	CASSYGQDGNTIYF
TRBV7-2	TRBJ1-1	few	.	TGTGCCAGCAGTTCAGTCTGGCCCACTGAAGCTTTCTTT	CASSSVWPTEAFF
TRBV23-1	TRBJ2-5	.	.	TGCGCCAGCAGTCAATCGCGGGGCCCCCAAGAGACCCAGTACTTC	CASSQSRGPQETQYF
TRBV6-1	TRBJ2-7	.	TRBD2	TGTGCCAGCAGTGAAGCACTAGCGGGCTCCTACGAGCAGTACTTC	CASSEALAGSYEQYF
TRBV6-1	TRBJ1-2	.	.	TGTGCCAGCAGTATAATGGGCCTTCAGGAGGGCTACACCTTC	CASSIMGLQEGYTF
TRBV9	TRBJ1-6	.	TRBD1	TGTGCCAGCAGCCGCGGACAGGTCGGGAATTCACCCCTCCACTTT	CASSRGQVGNSPLHF
TRBV13	TRBJ2-5	.	TRBD2	TGTGCCAGCAGCCGCGGGGGGTACCAAGAGACCCAGTACTTC	CASSRGGYQETQYF
TRBV7-2	TRBJ2-7	.	.	TGTGCCAGCAGCTTAGTTGAGGGCTCCTACGAGCAGTACTTC	CASSLVEGSYEQYF
TRBV7-9	TRBJ2-2	few	TRBD1	TGTGCCGGGGGGGGACAGGGAAGGAGCACCGGGGAGCTGTTTTTT	CAGGGQGRSTGELFF
TRBV5-8	TRBJ1-3	once	.	TGTGCCAGCAGCTCGTCGACCTCTGGAAACACCATATATTTT	CASSSSTSGNTIYF
TRBV7-2	TRBJ2-2	.	.	TGTGCCAGCAGCACCCATAACAGGGAGATTCGTTCCGGGGAGCTGTTTTTT	CASSTHNREIRSGELFF
TRBV5-5	TRBJ1-1	once	.	TGTGCCAGCAGCTTGTCGAAAGACACTGAAGCTTTCTTT	CASSLSKDTEAFF
TRBV4-2	TRBJ1-5	few	.	TGTGCCAGCAGCCAAGATCATGGGGGGGCAGGGCAGCCCCAGCATTTT	CASSQDHGGAGQPQHF
TRBV2	TRBJ1-1	.	.	TGTGCCAGCAGTGAAAGCAGAGGACACCCGAACACTGAAGCTTTCTTT	CASSESRGHPNTEAFF
TRBV5-4	TRBJ2-5	.	.	TGTGCCAGCAGCACATTTGAGACCCAGTACTTC	CASSTFETQYF
TRBV6-2/TRBV6-3	TRBJ1-1	.	.	TGTGCCAGCAGTTACTCCCCAGGGACGGGTTGGAACACTGAAGCTTTCTTT	CASSYSPGTGWNTEAFF
TRBV5-1	TRBJ2-7	.	TRBD1	TGCGCCAGCAGCTACGGGACAGTCTCCTACGAGCAGTACTTC	CASSYGTVSYEQYF
TRBV19	TRBJ2-3	.	TRBD2	TGTGCCAGTAGCACTAGCGGGGATACAGATACGCAGTATTTT	CASSTSGDTDTQYF
TRBV18	TRBJ1-4	.	TRBD1	TGTGCCAGCGCCACAGGGGGCGAGAGAGAACTGTTTTTT	CASATGGERELFF
TRBV6-5	TRBJ2-7	few	.	TGTGCCAGCAATCTCATGAGGGGGGGCTTCGGCGAGCAGTACTTC	CASNLMRGGFGEQYF
TRBV6-2/TRBV6-3	TRBJ1-1	.	.	TGTGCCAGCAGTTACCACCCGGGGGATACCCACACCGAAGCTTTCTTT	CASSYHPGDTHTEAFF
TRBV19	TRBJ1-6	.	.	TGTGCCAGTAGTAGTGGCTACCCAAGAAATTCACCCCTCCACTTT	CASSSGYPRNSPLHF
TRBV11-2	TRBJ2-1	.	.	TGTGCCAGCAGCTTACGGGGGGCGGGATACAATGAGCAGTTCTTC	CASSLRGAGYNEQFF
TRBV6-6	TRBJ2-7	.	TRBD1	TGTGCCAGCAGTTACAACGGACAGGGGGCCTACGAGCAGTACTTC	CASSYNGQGAYEQYF
TRBV6-1	TRBJ2-7	.	TRBD2	TGTGCCAGCAGTGCAGGGACTAGCGGGGGATCCTACGAGCAGTACTTC	CASSAGTSGGSYEQYF
TRBV9	TRBJ2-3	.	.	TGTGCCAGCAGCGTATCTTCATCGGGCGATACGCAGTATTTT	CASSVSSSGDTQYF
TRBV5-6	TRBJ1-1	.	.	TGTGCCAGCCAGACCGTCATGAACACTGAAGCTTTCTTT	CASQTVMNTEAFF
TRBV4-2	TRBJ1-5	.	.	TGTGCCAGCAGCCAAGATTACGTGGGGAGCCGGTCCCAGCATTTT	CASSQDYVGSRSQHF
TRBV5-4	TRBJ2-6	.	.	TGTGCCAGCAGCCTGGAGTCGACCTCTGGGGCCAACGTCCTGACTTTC	CASSLESTSGANVLTF
TRBV3-1/TRBV3-2	TRBJ2-4	.	.	TGTGCCAGCAGCCAAGTGCGCGGGGCCGTGACGGACATTCAGTACTTC	CASSQVRGAVTDIQYF
TRBV9	TRBJ1-1	.	.	TGTGCCAGCAATGTTGAGGGGATGGACACTGAAGCTTTCTTT	CASNVEGMDTEAFF
TRBV21-1	TRBJ1-2	.	.	TGTGCCAGCAGCATAAAAGATAGACCCAGGATGAGAGGCTACACCTTC	CASSIKDRPRMRGYTF
TRBV7-8	TRBJ2-1	.	TRBD1	TGTGCCAGCAGCTTAGCGAACAGGGGGTTAGTGCATGAGCAGTTCTTC	CASSLANRGLVHEQFF
TRBV6-5	TRBJ2-1	once	.	TGTGCCAGCAGGGAGGCCTTGAATTCCTACAATGAGCAGTTCTTC	CASREALNSYNEQFF
TRBV6-5	TRBJ2-7	.	.	TGTGCCAGCAGTTACTCGCAGGTATCCTACGAGCAGTACTTC	CASSYSQVSYEQYF